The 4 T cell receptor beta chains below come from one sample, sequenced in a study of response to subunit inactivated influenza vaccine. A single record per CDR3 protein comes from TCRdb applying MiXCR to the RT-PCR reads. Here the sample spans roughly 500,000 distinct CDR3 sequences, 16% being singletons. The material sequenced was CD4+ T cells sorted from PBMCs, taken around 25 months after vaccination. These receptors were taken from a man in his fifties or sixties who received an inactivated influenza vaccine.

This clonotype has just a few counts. CDR3 bases: TGTGCCAGCAGAAGGGACAGCAAAAACATTCAGTACTTC. It translates to CASRRDSKNIQYF. The rearrangement links TRBV6-1 to TRBJ2-4; 7 bases line up with TRBD1. The CDR3 spans 13 residues. The V segment lost 6 bases and the J segment 3 bases; nucleotides outside the gene matches: 2. CDR1 MNHNS and CDR2 SASEGT come from the germline V gene.

CDR3 loop: CASSLRGARAGNTIYF. In nucleotides, the CDR3 is TGTGCCAGCAGCTTAAGGGGGGCGCGAGCTGGAAACACCATATATTTT. This rearrangement joins TRBV5-5 to TRBJ1-3; perhaps TRBD1 as D (6 bases). CDR3 length: 16 amino acids. Germline assignment: CDR1 SGHKS and CDR2 YYEKEE (reference sequence). V was trimmed by 2 bases and J by 2 bases, leaving 14 bases between them.

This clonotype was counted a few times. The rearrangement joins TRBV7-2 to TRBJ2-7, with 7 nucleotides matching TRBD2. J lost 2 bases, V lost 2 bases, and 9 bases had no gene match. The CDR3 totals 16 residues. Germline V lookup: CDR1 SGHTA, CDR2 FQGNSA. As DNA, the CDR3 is TGTGCCAGCAGCTTAACGGGAGCTAGCGGAACCTACGAGCAGTACTTC. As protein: CASSLTGASGTYEQYF. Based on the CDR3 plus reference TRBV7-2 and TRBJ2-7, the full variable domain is GAGVSQSPSNKVTEKGKDVELRCDPISGHTALYWYRQSLGQGLEFLIYFQGNSAPDKSGLPSDRFSAERTGGSVSTLTIQRTQQEDSAVYLCASSLTGASGTYEQYFGPGTRLTVT.

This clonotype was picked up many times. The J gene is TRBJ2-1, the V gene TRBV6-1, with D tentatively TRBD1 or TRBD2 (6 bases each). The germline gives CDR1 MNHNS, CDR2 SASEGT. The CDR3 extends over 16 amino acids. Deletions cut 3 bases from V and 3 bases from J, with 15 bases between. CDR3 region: CASSDLGGQFYNEQFF. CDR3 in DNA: TGTGCCAGCAGTGACCTTGGGGGGCAGTTCTACAATGAGCAGTTCTTC.